The next 19 T cell receptor beta chains were all read from a single sample in a study of blood T cell repertoires in COVID-19. Clones were read by immunoSEQ multiplex PCR, and TCRdb kept only the in-frame ones, dropping some. In the table there are some 65,000 clones, over 85% of which are singletons. Input material: peripheral blood. Receptors originate from a man between 60 and 75 years old with acute or convalescent COVID-19.

The rearrangement links TRBV9 to TRBJ2-5, with 12 bases matching TRBD2. After removal of 0 bases from V and 5 bases from J, the junction contained 11 bases not matched to a gene. Germline V CDR1 and CDR2: SGDLS, YYNGEE. The CDR3 totals 18 residues. The CDR3 coding sequence is TGTGCCAGCAGCGTAGAGGCCGGACTAGCGGGGTGGGGGGAGACCCAGTACTTC. This translates into CASSVEAGLAGWGETQYF.

The DNA of the CDR3 is TGTGCCAGCAGCTTAGCTGGACAGTTCAATTCACCCCTCCACTTT. It yields the protein CASSLAGQFNSPLHF. This chain joins TRBV7-6 and TRBJ1-6, with D perhaps TRBD1 (6 bases). V was clipped by 0 bases and J by 7 bases, with 10 bases between them. CDR3 length equals 15 residues. Germline CDR1 and CDR2: SGHVS and FNYEAQ.

J is TRBJ1-2 and V is TRBV5-6, with D uncertain. The CDR3 spans 16 residues. Trimming took 0 bases from V and 8 from J, leaving 20 bases between them. The germline CDR1 and CDR2 sequences are SGHDT and YYEEEE. The DNA of the CDR3 is TGTGCCAGCAGCTTGGGGCCAGACCTGACGGGTAGGGGCTACACCTTC. This encodes CASSLGPDLTGRGYTF. Full variable domain (remainder filled in from reference TRBV5-6 and TRBJ1-2): DAGVTQSPTHLIKTRGQQVTLRCSPKSGHDTVSWYQQALGQGPQFIFQYYEEEERQRGNFPDRFSGHQFPNYSSELNVNALLLGDSALYLCASSLGPDLTGRGYTFGSGTRLTVV.

The genes are TRBV4-1 and TRBJ2-3, with a tentative D call TRBD1 (5 bases). This CDR3 comprises 20 residues. The germline V gene has CDR1 MGHRA and CDR2 YSYEKL. V dropped 3 bases and J dropped 2 bases, with 27 bases sitting between them. CDR3 region: CASSHRAASGARINTDTQYF. Written as DNA, the CDR3 is TGCGCCAGCAGCCATAGGGCGGCAAGTGGGGCCCGGATTAACACAGATACGCAGTATTTT.

The chain joins TRBV5-1 to TRBJ1-5; possibly TRBD1 for D (5 bases). CDR1 and CDR2 from the germline V gene are SGHRS and YFSETQ. The length of the CDR3 is 15 residues. Trimming shortened V by 4 bases and J by 2 bases, and 13 bases separated the two germline ends. For the CDR3, the DNA is TGCGCCAGCAGCCTCTACGGGGGGGGCAATCAGCCCCAGCATTTT. Translating it yields CASSLYGGGNQPQHF.

Worth noting for this clone: The sample contains more than one DNA sequence encoding this CDR3. The chain is built from TRBV5-1 and TRBJ2-1; TRBD2 matches 11 bases. CDR1 is SGHRS, CDR2 YFSETQ, per germline. The CDR3 has 15 amino acids. After removal of 0 bases from V and 7 bases from J, the junction contained 3 bases not matched to a gene. For the CDR3, the DNA is TGCGCCAGCAGCTTGGAACTAGCGGGGGTAAATGAGCAGTTCTTC. It yields the protein CASSLELAGVNEQFF.

The chain couples TRBV11-1 to TRBJ2-5, with 7 bases lining up with TRBD1. The J call is uncertain, as TRBJ2-7 better fits the DNA end. The CDR3 is 14 residues long. Germline CDR1 and CDR2: SGHAT and FQDESV (reference sequence). CDR3 amino acids: CASSPDRVSYEQYF. The DNA of the CDR3 is TGTGCCAGCAGTCCAGACAGGGTCTCCTACGAGCAGTACTTC.

This clone appeared a single time. The chain combines TRBV5-1 with TRBJ1-1; a weak D match, TRBD1 (6 bases). The CDR3 totals 14 residues. CDR1 is SGHRS and CDR2 is YFSETQ in the germline V gene. With 4 bases removed from V and 4 bases from J, the gap between germline ends came to 14 bases. CDR3 coding DNA: TGCGCCAGCAGCCTACAGGGCGAGGGCACTGAAGCTTTCTTT. Translating it yields CASSLQGEGTEAFF.

This chain links TRBV21-1 with TRBJ2-7; TRBD2 reflects the table's D call only, with no check against the DNA. TRBV21-1 is classified as a pseudogene. This CDR3 is 16 amino acids long. The CDR3 nucleotides are TGTGCCAGCAGCAAAGAGCGGGGGACGGATTCCTACGAGCAGTACTTC. Translation: CASSKERGTDSYEQYF.

This clone was seen just once. The chain links TRBV2 to TRBJ2-2; a possible D gene is TRBD1 (6 bases). Trimming removed 3 bases at V and 7 bases at J, with 9 bases between. Per the germline V gene, CDR1 is SNHLY and CDR2 is FYNNEI. The length of the CDR3 is 13 residues. CDR3 in DNA: TGTGCCAGCAGTGACAGGGGAGTCGGGGAGCTGTTTTTT. Translation gives CASSDRGVGELFF.

The chain has TRBV20-1 and TRBJ1-1, with D unresolved. The V end was cut by 6 bases, the J end by 5 bases, with 10 bases between. The CDR3 runs to 11 residues. The germline V gene encodes CDR1 DFQATT and CDR2 SNEGSKA (reference sequence). Here the CDR3 DNA reads TGCAGTGCCCTCGGAGGGACTGAAGCTTTCTTT. It is translated as CSALGGTEAFF.

The chain combines TRBV7-3 with TRBJ2-7; D is unresolved. This CDR3 has 16 residues. Germline V CDR1 and CDR2: SGHTA, FQGTGA. V dropped 2 bases and J dropped 3 bases, with 17 bases sitting between them. The CDR3 reads CASSLGPARWSYEQYF. CDR3 in DNA: TGTGCCAGCAGCTTAGGCCCTGCGAGGTGGAGCTACGAGCAGTACTTC.

The chain is built from TRBV15 and TRBJ1-4, with 7 nucleotides matching TRBD1. Trimming removed 0 bases from V and 8 bases from J; junction bases left unmatched: 6. CDR1 is LNHNV, CDR2 YYDKDF, per germline (reference sequence). This CDR3 region has 15 residues. CDR3 amino acids: CATSREDRAGEKLFF. The CDR3 coding sequence is TGTGCCACCAGCAGAGAAGACAGGGCGGGAGAAAAACTGTTTTTT.

This chain links TRBV5-5 with TRBJ1-4; D is unresolved. V was clipped by 2 bases and J by 8 bases, with 13 bases between them. CDR1 SGHKS and CDR2 YYEKEE come from the germline V gene (reference sequence). The CDR3 sequence is 14 residues long. CDR3: CASSFYYGGEKLFF. In DNA, the CDR3 is TGTGCCAGCAGCTTTTATTATGGCGGGGAAAAACTGTTTTTT.

The V and J genes are TRBV5-1 and TRBJ2-3, with 11 bases that match TRBD2. Germline V gene sequence: CDR1 SGHRS, CDR2 YFSETQ. The CDR3 consists of 15 residues. V shed 0 bases, J shed 4 bases, and the junction held 1 base outside the gene matches. The CDR3 DNA follows: TGCGCCAGCAGCTTGGTTAGCGGGGGGGCAGATACGCAGTATTTT. It translates to CASSLVSGGADTQYF.

This chain links TRBV28 with TRBJ1-2, with D possibly being TRBD1 (6 bases). Germline values: CDR1 MDHEN, CDR2 SYDVKM. The CDR3 length is 13 residues. Trimming took 4 bases from V and 4 from J, leaving 10 bases between them. CDR3: CASSYRAAYGYTF. Written as DNA, the CDR3 is TGTGCCAGCAGTTACAGGGCGGCCTATGGCTACACCTTC.

This rearrangement joins TRBV18 to TRBJ2-7, with D maybe TRBD1 (8 bases). The CDR3 sequence is 13 residues long. Trimming left V 8 bases short and J 5 bases short, with 16 bases between. Germline V lookup: CDR1 KGHSH, CDR2 LQKENI. The CDR3 DNA reads as TGTGCCAGCCTAGGACAGGGAGGGAACGAGCAGTACTTC. Protein sequence: CASLGQGGNEQYF.

This sequence joins TRBV29-1 and TRBJ1-1, with D possibly being TRBD1 (5 bases). The CDR3 is 11 amino acids. In germline, CDR1 is SQVTM, CDR2 ANQGSEA. Deletions cut 4 bases from V and 10 bases from J, with 13 bases between. This CDR3 is CSVGGLRGAFF. CDR3 coding DNA: TGCAGCGTTGGGGGATTAAGGGGAGCTTTCTTT.

The CDR3 loop is CASRDTNQPQHF. CDR3 nucleotides: TGTGCCAGCAGGGACACCAATCAGCCCCAGCATTTT. J is TRBJ1-5 and V is TRBV2, with D tentatively TRBD1 (5 bases). Germline values: CDR1 SNHLY, CDR2 FYNNEI. This CDR3 is 12 amino acids long. The germline V and J ends were trimmed by 6 bases and 3 bases, with 6 bases remaining between them.